The clone carrying this TCR beta chain has just a few counts. Antigen: not known. Germline and junction disagree at one end, which may indicate a read error. These data belong to a study of T cells in Graves' hyperthyroidism and ophthalmopathy. Findings and limits, study-wide: Ophthalmopathy could be told apart from stable hyperthyroidism with a 13 V-J model.

The CDR3 sequence is 14 residues long. The germline gives CDR1 ENHRY, CDR2 SYGVKD. What was amplified from RNA transcripts were TCR beta CDR3 regions. HTBI primers were employed in a first-round RT-PCR of the TCR CDR3. Via MiXCR, TCRdb re-called the multiplex PCR reads, giving one row per CDR3 protein. In the table there are some 600,000 distinct CDR3 sequences, 14% of which are singletons. Newly diagnosed hyperthyroidism patients aged 18 to 65 years had disease lasting under 2 months. The V and J genes are TRBV10-3 and TRBJ2-3; TRBD2 matches at 7 bases. This sequence was found in a woman aged 30 to 39 with Graves' hyperthyroidism that later progressed to Graves' ophthalmopathy. Sequencing used blood. The CDR3 DNA follows: TGTGCCAGCAGTGAAAGGGTAGCGGGAGATACGCAGTATTTT. Translation gives CASSERVAGDTQYF.